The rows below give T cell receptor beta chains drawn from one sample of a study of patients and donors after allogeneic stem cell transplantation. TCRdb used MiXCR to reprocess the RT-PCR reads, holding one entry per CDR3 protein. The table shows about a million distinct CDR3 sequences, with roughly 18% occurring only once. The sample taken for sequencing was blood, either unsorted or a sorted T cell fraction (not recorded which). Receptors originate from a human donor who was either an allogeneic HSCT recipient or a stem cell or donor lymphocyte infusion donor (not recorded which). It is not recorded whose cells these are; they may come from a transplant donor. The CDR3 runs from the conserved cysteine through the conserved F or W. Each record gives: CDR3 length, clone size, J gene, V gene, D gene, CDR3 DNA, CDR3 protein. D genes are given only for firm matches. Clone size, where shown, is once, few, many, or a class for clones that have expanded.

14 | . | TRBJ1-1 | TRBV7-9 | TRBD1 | TGTGCCAGCAGCCCGGACAGGGCTAGTATTGAAGCTTTCTTT | CASSPDRASIEAFF
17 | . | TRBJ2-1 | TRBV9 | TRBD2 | TGTGCCAGCAGCGTAGAGCTCACTAGCGGTTCTGGGAATGAGCAGTTCTTC | CASSVELTSGSGNEQFF
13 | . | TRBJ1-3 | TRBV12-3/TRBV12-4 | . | TGTGCCAGCAAGATCGGAGCTGGAAACACCATATATTTT | CASKIGAGNTIYF
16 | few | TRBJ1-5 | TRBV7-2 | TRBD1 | TGTGCCAGCAGCTTAGGGGATAGACAGGGGGATCAGCCCCAGCATTTT | CASSLGDRQGDQPQHF
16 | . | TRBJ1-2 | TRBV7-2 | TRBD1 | TGTGCCAGCAGCCCGGCCCTGGACAGGGGGAAATATGGCTACACCTTC | CASSPALDRGKYGYTF
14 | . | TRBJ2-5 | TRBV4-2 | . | TGTGCCAGCAGCCAATCGACTGTTCAAGAGACCCAGTACTTC | CASSQSTVQETQYF
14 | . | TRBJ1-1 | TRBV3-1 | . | TGTGCCAGCAGCCAAGAAGTATGGCCAATTCAAGCTTTCTTT | CASSQEVWPIQAFF
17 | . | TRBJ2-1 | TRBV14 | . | TGTGCCAGCAGCCAAGACGGTAGTCTAGCAAGCTACAATGAGCAGTTCTTC | CASSQDGSLASYNEQFF
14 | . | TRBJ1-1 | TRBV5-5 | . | TGTGCCAGCAGGTACGGGCCTACGAACACTGAAGCTTTCTTT | CASRYGPTNTEAFF
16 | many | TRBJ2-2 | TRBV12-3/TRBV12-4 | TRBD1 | TGTGCCAGCAGTTTCCGGACAGGGGTGAACACCGGGGAGCTGTTTTTT | CASSFRTGVNTGELFF
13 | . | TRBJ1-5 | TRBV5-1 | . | TGCGCCAGCAGTTTTGGACCCGATCAGCCCCAGCATTTT | CASSFGPDQPQHF
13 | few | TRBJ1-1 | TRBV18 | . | TGTGCCAGCTCACCAGAAGGATTCACTGAAGCTTTCTTT | CASSPEGFTEAFF
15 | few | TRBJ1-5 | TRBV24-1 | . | TGTGCCACCGAAGATACAGGGTCTGGTAGTCAGCCCCAGCATTTT | CATEDTGSGSQPQHF
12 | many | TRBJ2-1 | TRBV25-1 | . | TGTGCCAGCAGTGTAGGGATGAATGAGCAGTTCTTC | CASSVGMNEQFF
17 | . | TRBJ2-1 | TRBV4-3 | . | TGCGCCAGCAGCCAAGATCCAGCGGGTTCCTCCTACAATGAGCAGTTCTTC | CASSQDPAGSSYNEQFF
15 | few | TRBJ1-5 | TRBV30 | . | TGTGCCTGGAGTAGTCCGGGAGGGAGCAATCAGCCCCAGCATTTT | CAWSSPGGSNQPQHF
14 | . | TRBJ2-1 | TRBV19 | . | TGTGCCAGTAGTATTGACGGTCCCTACAATGAGCAGTTCTTC | CASSIDGPYNEQFF
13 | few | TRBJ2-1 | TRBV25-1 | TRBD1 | TGTGCCAGCAGTGAATCGGCCGGGACAGGGCGGTTCTTC | CASSESAGTGRFF
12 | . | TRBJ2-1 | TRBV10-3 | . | TGTGCCGCTGGGGGCTATGACAATGAGCAGTTCTTC | CAAGGYDNEQFF
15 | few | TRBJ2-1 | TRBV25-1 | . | TGTGCCAGCAGTGAATATACGTATAAATACAATGAGCAGTTCTTC | CASSEYTYKYNEQFF
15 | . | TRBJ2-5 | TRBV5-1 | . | TGCGCCAGCAGGTGGGGGCAGGGGCTCCAAGAGACCCAGTACTTC | CASRWGQGLQETQYF
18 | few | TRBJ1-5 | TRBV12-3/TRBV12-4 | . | TGTGCCAGCAGCATTAGCGGTGGGGGCACGGGGAGCAATCAGCCCCAGCATTTT | CASSISGGGTGSNQPQHF
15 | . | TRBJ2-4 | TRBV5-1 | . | TGCGCCAGCAGGCTGGACAACATAACCAAAAACATTCAGTACTTC | CASRLDNITKNIQYF
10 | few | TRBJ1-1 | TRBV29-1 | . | TGCAGCGTTGCAGGTTCTGAAGCTTTCTTT | CSVAGSEAFF
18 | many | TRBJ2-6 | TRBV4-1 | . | TGCGCCAGCAGCCAAAACTTCTTAGGGATCTCTGGGGCCAACGTCCTGACTTTC | CASSQNFLGISGANVLTF
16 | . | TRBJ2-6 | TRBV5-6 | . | TGTGCCAGCAGTGAGGAAGGAAGCTCTGGGGCCAACGTCCTGACTTTC | CASSEEGSSGANVLTF
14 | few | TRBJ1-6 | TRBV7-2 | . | TGTGCCAGCAGCTTAGGTCCGGGGAATTCACCCCTCCACTTT | CASSLGPGNSPLHF
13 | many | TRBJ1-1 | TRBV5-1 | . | TGTGCCAGCAGCTTAGACGTGAACACTGAAGCTTTCTTT | CASSLDVNTEAFF